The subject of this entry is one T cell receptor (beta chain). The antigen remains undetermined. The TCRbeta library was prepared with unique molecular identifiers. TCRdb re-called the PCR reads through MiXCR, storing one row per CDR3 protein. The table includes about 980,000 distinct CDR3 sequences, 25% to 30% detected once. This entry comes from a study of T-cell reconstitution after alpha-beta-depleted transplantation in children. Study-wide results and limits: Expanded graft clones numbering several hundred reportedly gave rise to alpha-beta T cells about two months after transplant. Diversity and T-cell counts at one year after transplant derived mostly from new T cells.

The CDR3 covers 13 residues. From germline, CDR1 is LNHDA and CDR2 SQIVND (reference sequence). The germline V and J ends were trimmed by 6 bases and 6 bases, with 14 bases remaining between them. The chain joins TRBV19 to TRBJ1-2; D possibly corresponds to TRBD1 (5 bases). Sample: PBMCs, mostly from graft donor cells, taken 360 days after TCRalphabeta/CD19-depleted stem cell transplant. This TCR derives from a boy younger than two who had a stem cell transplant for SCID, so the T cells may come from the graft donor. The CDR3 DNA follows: TGTGCCAGTAGATGGGGGGAAGAGGATGGCTACACCTTC. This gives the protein CASRWGEEDGYTF.